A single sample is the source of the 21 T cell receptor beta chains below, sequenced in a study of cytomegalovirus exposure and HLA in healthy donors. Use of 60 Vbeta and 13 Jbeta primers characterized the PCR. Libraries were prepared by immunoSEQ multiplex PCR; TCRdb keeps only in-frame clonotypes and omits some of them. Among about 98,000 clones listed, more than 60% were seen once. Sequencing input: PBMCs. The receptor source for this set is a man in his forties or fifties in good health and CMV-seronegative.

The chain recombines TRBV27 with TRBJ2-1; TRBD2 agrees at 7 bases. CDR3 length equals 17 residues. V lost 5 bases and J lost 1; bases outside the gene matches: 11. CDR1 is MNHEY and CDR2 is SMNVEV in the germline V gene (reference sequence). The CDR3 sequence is CASSPGHSGGSYNEQFF. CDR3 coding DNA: TGTGCCAGCAGTCCCGGCCACTCGGGGGGTTCCTACAATGAGCAGTTCTTC.

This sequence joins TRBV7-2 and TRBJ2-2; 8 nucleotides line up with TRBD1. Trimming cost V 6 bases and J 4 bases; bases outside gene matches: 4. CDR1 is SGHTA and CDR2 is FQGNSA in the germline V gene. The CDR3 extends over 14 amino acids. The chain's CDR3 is CASRRTGITGELFF. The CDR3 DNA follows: TGTGCCAGCAGGCGGACAGGGATCACCGGGGAGCTGTTTTTT.

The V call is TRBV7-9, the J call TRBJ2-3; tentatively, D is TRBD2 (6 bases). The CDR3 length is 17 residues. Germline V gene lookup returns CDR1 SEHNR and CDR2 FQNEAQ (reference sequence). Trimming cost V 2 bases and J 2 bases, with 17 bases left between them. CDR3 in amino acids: CASSLPVAGRPTDTQYF. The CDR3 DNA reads TGTGCCAGCAGCTTACCCGTCGCGGGGAGGCCCACAGATACGCAGTATTTT.

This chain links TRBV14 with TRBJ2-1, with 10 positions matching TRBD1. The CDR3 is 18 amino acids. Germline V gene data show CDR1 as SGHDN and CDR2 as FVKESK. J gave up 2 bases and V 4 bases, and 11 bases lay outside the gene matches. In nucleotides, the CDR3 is TGTGCCAGCAGCCCCCGGGACAGGGGACCCTTACCCTACAATGAGCAGTTCTTC. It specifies CASSPRDRGPLPYNEQFF.

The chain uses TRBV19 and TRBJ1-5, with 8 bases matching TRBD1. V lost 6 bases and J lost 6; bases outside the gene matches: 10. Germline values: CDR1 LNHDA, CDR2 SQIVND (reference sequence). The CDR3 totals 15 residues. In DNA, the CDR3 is TGTGCCAGTAGCCAGGACAGGGTCGTACGTCAGCCCCAGCATTTT. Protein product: CASSQDRVVRQPQHF.

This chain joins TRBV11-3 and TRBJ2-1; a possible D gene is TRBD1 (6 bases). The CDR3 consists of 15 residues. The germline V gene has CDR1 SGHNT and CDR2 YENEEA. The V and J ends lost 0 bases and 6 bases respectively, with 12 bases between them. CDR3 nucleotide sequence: TGTGCCAGCAGCTTAGATCGGCAGGGGTTCAATGAGCAGTTCTTC. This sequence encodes CASSLDRQGFNEQFF.

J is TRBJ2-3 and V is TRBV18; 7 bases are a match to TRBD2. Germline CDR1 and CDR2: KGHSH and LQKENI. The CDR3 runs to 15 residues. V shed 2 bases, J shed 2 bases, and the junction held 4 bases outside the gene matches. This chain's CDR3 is CASSPSSGITDTQYF. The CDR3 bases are TGTGCCAGCTCACCATCTAGCGGTATCACAGATACGCAGTATTTT. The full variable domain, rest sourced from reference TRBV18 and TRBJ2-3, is NAGVMQNPRHLVRRRGQEARLRCSPMKGHSHVYWYRQLPEEGLKFMVYLQKENIIDESGMPKERFSAEFPKEGPSILRIQQVVRGDSAAYFCASSPSSGITDTQYFGPGTRLTVL.

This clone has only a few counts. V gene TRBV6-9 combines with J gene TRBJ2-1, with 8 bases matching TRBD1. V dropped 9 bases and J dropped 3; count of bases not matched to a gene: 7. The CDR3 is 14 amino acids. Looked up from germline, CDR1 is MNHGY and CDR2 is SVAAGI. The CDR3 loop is CARTRDRRYNEQFF. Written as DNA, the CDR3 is TGTGCCAGAACCCGGGACAGGCGCTACAATGAGCAGTTCTTC.

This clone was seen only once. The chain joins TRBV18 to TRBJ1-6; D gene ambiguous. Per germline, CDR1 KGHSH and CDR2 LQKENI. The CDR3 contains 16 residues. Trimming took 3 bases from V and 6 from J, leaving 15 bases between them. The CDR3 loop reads CASSPHLGPTNSPLHF. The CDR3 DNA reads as TGTGCCAGCTCACCTCATCTTGGCCCCACTAATTCACCCCTCCACTTT.

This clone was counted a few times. CDR3 DNA: TGTGCCAGCAGCTTAGCGTTCAAGCGGGAGAACAATGAGCAGTTCTTC. Encoded protein: CASSLAFKRENNEQFF. The gene calls are TRBV7-9 and TRBJ2-1; 8 nucleotides line up with TRBD2. V shed 0 bases, J shed 5 bases, and the junction held 6 bases outside the gene matches. This CDR3 has 16 amino acids. Germline values: CDR1 SEHNR, CDR2 FQNEAQ (reference sequence).

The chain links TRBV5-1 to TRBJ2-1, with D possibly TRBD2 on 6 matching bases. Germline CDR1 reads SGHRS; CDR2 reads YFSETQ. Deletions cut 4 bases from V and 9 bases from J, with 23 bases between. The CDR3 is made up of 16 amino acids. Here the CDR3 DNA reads TGCGCCAGCAGCCGACTGGTGGGGGGAGTAGGGAGTGAGCAGTTCTTC. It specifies CASSRLVGGVGSEQFF.

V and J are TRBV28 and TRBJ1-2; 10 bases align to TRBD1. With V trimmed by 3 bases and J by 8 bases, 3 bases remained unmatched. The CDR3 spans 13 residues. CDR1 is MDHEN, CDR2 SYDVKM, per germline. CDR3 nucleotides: TGTGCCAGCAGTTTCGGGACAGGGGACGGCTACACCTTC. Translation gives CASSFGTGDGYTF.

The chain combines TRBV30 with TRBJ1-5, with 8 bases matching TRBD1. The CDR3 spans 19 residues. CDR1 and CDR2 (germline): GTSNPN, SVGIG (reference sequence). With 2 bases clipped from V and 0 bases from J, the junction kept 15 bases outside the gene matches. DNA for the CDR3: TGTGCCTGGAGTACCGATGTACAGGGGGGGGCATATAGCAATCAGCCCCAGCATTTT. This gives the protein CAWSTDVQGGAYSNQPQHF.

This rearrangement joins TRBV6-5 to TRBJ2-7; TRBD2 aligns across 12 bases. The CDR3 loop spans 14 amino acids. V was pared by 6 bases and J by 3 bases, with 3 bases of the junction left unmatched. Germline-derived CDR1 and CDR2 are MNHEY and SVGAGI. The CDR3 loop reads CASRSTSGSYEQYF. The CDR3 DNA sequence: TGTGCCAGCAGATCGACTAGCGGGAGCTACGAGCAGTACTTC.

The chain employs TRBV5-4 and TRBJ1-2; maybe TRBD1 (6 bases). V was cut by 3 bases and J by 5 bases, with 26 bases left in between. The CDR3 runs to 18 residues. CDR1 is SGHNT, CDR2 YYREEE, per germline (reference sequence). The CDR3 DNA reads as TGTGCCAGCAGCTCCGCACAGGGCACCCTCCTTCAATCATATGGCTACACCTTC. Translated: CASSSAQGTLLQSYGYTF.

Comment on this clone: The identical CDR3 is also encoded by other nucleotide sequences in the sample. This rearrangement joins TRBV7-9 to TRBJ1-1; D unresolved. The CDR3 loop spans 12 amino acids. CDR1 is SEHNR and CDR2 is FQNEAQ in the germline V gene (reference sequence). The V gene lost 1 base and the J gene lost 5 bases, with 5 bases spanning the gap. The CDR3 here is CASSLGRTEAFF. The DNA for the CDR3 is TGTGCCAGCAGCTTAGGCCGGACTGAAGCTTTCTTT.

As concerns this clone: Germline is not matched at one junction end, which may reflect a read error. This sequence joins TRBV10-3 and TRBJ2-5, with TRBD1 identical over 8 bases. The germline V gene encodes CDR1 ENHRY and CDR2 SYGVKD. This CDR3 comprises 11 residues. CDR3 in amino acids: CAVRGQETQYF. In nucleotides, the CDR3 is TGTGCCGTCAGGGGGCAGGAGACCCAGTACTTC.

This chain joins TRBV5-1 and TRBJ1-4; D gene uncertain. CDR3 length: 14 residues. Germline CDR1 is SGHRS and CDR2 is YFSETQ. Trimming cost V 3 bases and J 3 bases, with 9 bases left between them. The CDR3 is CASSSGGSNEKLFF. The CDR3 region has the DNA TGCGCCAGCAGCTCCGGAGGGTCTAATGAAAAACTGTTTTTT.

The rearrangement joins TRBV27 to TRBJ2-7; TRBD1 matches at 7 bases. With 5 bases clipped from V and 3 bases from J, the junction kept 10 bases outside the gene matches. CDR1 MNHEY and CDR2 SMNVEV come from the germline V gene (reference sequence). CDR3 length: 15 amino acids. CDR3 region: CASSLVGGRHYEQYF. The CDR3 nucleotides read TGTGCCAGCAGTCTAGTAGGGGGCAGGCACTACGAGCAGTACTTC.

The CDR3 coding sequence is TGTGCCAGCAGCCGTCTAGCGGGAGTTTTCCACGAGCAGTACTTC. This gives the protein CASSRLAGVFHEQYF. J is TRBJ2-7 and V is TRBV27, with 10 positions matching TRBD2. V lost 6 bases and J lost 5; bases outside the gene matches: 10. The CDR3 consists of 15 residues. The germline gives CDR1 MNHEY, CDR2 SMNVEV (reference sequence).

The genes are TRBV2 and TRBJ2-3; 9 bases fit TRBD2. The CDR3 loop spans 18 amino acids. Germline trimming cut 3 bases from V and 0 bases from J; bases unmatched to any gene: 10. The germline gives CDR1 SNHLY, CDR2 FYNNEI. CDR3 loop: CASSEMAGGPGSTDTQYF. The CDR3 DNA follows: TGTGCCAGCAGTGAGATGGCGGGGGGGCCGGGGAGCACAGATACGCAGTATTTT. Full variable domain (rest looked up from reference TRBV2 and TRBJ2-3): EPEVTQTPSHQVTQMGQEVILRCVPISNHLYFYWYRQILGQKVEFLVSFYNNEISEKSEIFDDQFSVERPDGSNFTLKIRSTKLEDSAMYFCASSEMAGGPGSTDTQYFGPGTRLTVL.